This TCR beta chain comes out of a study of OX40 agonist ivuxolimab in advanced cancers. Whole-study context: Mean age approximately 59 years, range roughly 20 to 85; roughly 82% male.

The CDR3 consists of 16 residues. Trimming took 0 bases from V and 5 from J, leaving 15 bases between them. Germline-derived CDR1 and CDR2 are LGHNA and YSLEER. Generated by immunoSEQ multiplex PCR, the TCRdb table keeps only in-frame clones and is missing some. The data contain about 51,000 clones, less than 90% of them singletons. Baseline, cycle 4 day 1, and cycle 7 day 1 were the blood sampling points. The source was CD4+ or CD8+ T cells sorted from blood, collected in a trial of the OX40 agonist ivuxolimab. The V gene is TRBV4-3, the J gene TRBJ2-3, with D maybe TRBD1 (6 bases). The source of this sequence is an adult with an advanced solid tumor such as melanoma, head and neck, liver or kidney cancer. CDR3 region: CASSQETPGAGDTQYF. The CDR3, as DNA: TGCGCCAGCAGCCAAGAAACCCCAGGGGCCGGAGATACGCAGTATTTT.